This record concerns one T cell receptor (beta chain) sequence. These data originate in a study of blood T cell repertoires in COVID-19. Study-level information: Acute and convalescent COVID-19 samples came from the United States, Italy and Spain. T cells, B-cell-depleted T cells, or PBMCs supplied cDNA or gDNA.

Per the original methods: By means of reference gene primer amplification, nucleated cell counts were estimated. Using immunoSEQ multiplex PCR, the repertoire was profiled, and TCRdb retains in-frame clones only, with some absent. V, J and clone size derive from that table, while D and trimming were established from the DNA sequence. The sample lists about 75,000 clones; 88% were seen once. Sequenced input: peripheral blood. This clonotype was obtained from a human donor in a cohort sampled during active COVID-19.

CDR3 protein: CASSSTETQYF. The CDR3 DNA sequence: TGTGCCAGCAGCTCGACTGAGACCCAGTACTTC. The chain recombines TRBV11-3 with TRBJ2-5, with D unclear. Germline V gene sequence: CDR1 SGHNT, CDR2 YENEEA. The V end was cut by 4 bases, the J end by 5 bases, with 5 bases between. The CDR3 is 11 residues long.